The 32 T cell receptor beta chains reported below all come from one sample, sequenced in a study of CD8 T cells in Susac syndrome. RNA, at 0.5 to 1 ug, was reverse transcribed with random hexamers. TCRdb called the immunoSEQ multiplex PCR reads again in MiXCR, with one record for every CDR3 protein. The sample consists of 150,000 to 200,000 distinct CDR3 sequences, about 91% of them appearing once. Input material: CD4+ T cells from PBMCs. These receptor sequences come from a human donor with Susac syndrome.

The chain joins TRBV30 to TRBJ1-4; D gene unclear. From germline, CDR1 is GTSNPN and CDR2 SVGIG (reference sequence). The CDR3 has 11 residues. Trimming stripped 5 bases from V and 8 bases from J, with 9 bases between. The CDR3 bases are TGTGCCTGGTCGCGGAACGAAAAACTGTTTTTT. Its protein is CAWSRNEKLFF.

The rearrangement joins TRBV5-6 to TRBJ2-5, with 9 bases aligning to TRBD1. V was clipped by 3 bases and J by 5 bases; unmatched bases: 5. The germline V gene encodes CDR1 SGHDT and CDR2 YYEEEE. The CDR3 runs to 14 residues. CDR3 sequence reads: CASSSQGAEETQYF. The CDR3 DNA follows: TGTGCCAGCAGCTCACAGGGGGCGGAGGAGACCCAGTACTTC.

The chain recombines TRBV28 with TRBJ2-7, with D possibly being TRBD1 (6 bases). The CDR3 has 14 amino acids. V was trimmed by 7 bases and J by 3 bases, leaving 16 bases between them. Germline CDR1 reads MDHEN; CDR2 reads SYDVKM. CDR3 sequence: CASIKAGALYEQYF. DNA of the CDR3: TGTGCCAGCATCAAGGCAGGGGCCCTCTACGAGCAGTACTTC. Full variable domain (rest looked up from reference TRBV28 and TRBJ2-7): DVKVTQSSRYLVKRTGEKVFLECVQDMDHENMFWYRQDPGLGLRLIYFSYDVKMKEKGDIPEGYSVSREKKERFSLILESASTNQTSMYLCASIKAGALYEQYFGPGTRLTVT.

The CDR3 DNA sequence: TGCAGTCTATCCCGGGGCCCAGATACGCAGTATTTT. Amino acids: CSLSRGPDTQYF. V usage is TRBV20-1 and J usage is TRBJ2-3, with D possibly called TRBD1 or TRBD2 (5 bases each). The CDR3 has 12 amino acids. The germline gives CDR1 DFQATT, CDR2 SNEGSKA (reference sequence). The ends were cut back, 8 bases at V and 4 bases at J, with 13 bases in the middle.

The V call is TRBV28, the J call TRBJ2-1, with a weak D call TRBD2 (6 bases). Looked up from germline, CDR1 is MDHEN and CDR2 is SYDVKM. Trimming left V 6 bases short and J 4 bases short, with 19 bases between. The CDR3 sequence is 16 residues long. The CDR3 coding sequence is TGTGCCAGCAGCTCCCTCGTTGCGGGGTCTTACAATGAGCAGTTCTTC. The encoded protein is CASSSLVAGSYNEQFF.

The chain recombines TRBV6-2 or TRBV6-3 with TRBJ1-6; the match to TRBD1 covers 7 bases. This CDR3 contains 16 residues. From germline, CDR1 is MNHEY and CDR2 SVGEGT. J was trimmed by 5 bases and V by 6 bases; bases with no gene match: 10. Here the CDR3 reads CASSLGQPRNNSPLHF. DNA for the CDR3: TGTGCCAGCAGCCTGGGACAGCCCCGAAATAATTCACCCCTCCACTTT.

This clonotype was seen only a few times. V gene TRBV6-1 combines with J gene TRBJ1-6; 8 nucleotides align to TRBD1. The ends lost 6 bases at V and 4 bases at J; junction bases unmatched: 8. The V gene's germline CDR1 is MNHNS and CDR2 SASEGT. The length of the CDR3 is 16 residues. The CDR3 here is CASRPGGTGYNSPLHF. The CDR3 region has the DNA TGTGCCAGCAGACCCGGTGGGACAGGTTATAATTCACCCCTCCACTTT.

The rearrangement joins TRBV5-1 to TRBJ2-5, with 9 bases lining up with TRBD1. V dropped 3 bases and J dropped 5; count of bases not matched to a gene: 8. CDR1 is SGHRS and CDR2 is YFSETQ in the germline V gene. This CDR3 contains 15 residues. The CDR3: CASSSVQGARETQYF. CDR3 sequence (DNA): TGCGCCAGCAGCTCTGTACAGGGGGCGAGGGAGACCCAGTACTTC.

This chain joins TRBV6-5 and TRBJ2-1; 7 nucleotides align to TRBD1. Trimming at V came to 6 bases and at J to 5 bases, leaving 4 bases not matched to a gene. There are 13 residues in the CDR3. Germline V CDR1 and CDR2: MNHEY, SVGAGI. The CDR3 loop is CASSKTGNNEQFF. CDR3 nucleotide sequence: TGTGCCAGCAGCAAGACAGGGAACAATGAGCAGTTCTTC.

Here the CDR3 DNA reads TGTGCCAGCTCCCAATCCACAGGGAAGGATGGCTACACCTTC. Its protein product is CASSQSTGKDGYTF. This chain joins TRBV18 and TRBJ1-2, with D possibly TRBD1 on 6 matching bases. The CDR3 extends over 14 amino acids. Germline loops: CDR1 KGHSH, CDR2 LQKENI. Trimming removed 6 bases at V and 6 bases at J, with 17 bases between.

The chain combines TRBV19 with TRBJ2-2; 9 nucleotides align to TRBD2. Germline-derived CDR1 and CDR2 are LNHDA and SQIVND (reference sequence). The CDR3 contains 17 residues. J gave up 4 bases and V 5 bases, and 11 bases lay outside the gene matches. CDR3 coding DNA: TGTGCCAGTAGTCTCGACTCCTGGACTAGCGTCACCGGGGAGCTGTTTTTT. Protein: CASSLDSWTSVTGELFF.

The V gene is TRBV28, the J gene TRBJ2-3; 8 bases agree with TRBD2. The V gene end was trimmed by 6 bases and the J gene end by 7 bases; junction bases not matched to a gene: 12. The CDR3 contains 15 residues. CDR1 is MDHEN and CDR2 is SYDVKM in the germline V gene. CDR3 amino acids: CASSSPGLGDYTQYF. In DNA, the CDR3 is TGTGCCAGCAGCTCACCGGGACTAGGGGATTATACGCAGTATTTT. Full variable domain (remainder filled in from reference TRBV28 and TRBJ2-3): DVKVTQSSRYLVKRTGEKVFLECVQDMDHENMFWYRQDPGLGLRLIYFSYDVKMKEKGDIPEGYSVSREKKERFSLILESASTNQTSMYLCASSSPGLGDYTQYFGPGTRLTVL.

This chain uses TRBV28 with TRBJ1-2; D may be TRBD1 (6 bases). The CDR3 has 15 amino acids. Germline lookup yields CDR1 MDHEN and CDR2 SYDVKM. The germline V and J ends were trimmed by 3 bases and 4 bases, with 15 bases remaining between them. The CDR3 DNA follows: TGTGCCAGCAGTTTGGGGGGGGCGCAGGGCTATGGCTACACCTTC. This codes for CASSLGGAQGYGYTF.

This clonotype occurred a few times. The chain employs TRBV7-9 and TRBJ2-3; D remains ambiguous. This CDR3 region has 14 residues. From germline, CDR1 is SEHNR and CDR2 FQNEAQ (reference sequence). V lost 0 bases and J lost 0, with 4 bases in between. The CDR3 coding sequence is TGTGCCAGCAGCTTAGCTGACAGCACAGATACGCAGTATTTT. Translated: CASSLADSTDTQYF.

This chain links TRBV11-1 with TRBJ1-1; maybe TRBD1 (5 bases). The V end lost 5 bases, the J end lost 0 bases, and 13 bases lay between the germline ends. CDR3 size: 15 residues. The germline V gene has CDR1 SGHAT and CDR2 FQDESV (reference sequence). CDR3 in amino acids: CASSRDWEVNTEAFF. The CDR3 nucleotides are TGTGCCAGCAGCCGGGACTGGGAGGTGAACACTGAAGCTTTCTTT.

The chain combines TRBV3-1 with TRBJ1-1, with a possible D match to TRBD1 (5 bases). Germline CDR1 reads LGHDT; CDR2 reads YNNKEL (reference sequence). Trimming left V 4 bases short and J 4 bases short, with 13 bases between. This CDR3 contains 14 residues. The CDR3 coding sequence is TGTGCCAGCAGCCGCAACCAGGGTTCCACTGAAGCTTTCTTT. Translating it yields CASSRNQGSTEAFF.

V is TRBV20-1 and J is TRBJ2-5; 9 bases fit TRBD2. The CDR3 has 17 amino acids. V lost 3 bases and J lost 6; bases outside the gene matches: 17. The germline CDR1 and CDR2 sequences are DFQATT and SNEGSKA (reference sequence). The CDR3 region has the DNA TGCAGTGCTAGGCTAGTCGCGGGAGGGTCCGGGGGCAAGACCCAGTACTTC. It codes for CSARLVAGGSGGKTQYF.

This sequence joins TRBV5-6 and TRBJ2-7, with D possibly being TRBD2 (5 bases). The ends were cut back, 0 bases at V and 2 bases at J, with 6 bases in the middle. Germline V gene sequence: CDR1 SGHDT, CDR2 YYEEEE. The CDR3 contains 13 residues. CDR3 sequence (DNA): TGTGCCAGCAGCTTGGGACTACCCTACGAGCAGTACTTC. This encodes CASSLGLPYEQYF.

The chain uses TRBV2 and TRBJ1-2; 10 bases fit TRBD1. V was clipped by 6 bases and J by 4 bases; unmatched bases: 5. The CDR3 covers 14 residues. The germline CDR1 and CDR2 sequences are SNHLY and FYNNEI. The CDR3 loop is CASSQTGGGYGYTF. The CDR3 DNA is TGTGCCAGCAGCCAGACAGGGGGCGGCTATGGCTACACCTTC.

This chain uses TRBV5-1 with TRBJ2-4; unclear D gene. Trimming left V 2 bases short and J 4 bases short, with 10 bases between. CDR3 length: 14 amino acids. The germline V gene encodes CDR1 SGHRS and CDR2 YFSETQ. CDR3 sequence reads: CASSFQTTKNIQYF. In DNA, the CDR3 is TGCGCCAGCAGCTTTCAAACGACGAAAAACATTCAGTACTTC. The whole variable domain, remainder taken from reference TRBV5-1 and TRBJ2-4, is KAGVTQTPRYLIKTRGQQVTLSCSPISGHRSVSWYQQTPGQGLQFLFEYFSETQRNKGNFPGRFSGRQFSNSRSEMNVSTLELGDSALYLCASSFQTTKNIQYFGAGTRLSVL.

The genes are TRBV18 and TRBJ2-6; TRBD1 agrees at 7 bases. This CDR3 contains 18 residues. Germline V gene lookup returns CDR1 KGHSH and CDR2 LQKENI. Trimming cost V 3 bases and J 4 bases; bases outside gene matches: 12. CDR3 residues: CASSPRTGAASGANVLTF. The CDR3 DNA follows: TGTGCCAGCTCACCGCGTACAGGGGCGGCATCCGGGGCCAACGTCCTGACTTTC.

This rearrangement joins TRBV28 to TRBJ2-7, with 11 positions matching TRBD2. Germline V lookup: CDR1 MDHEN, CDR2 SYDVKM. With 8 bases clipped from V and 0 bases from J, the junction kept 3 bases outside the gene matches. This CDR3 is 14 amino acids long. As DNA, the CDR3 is TGTGCCAGCCAAACTAGCGGGAGCTCCTACGAGCAGTACTTC. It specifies CASQTSGSSYEQYF.

This CDR3 is CASRHGTAGQPQHF. The CDR3 DNA is TGTGCCAGCAGACACGGGACAGCCGGTCAGCCCCAGCATTTT. The V gene is TRBV6-1, the J gene TRBJ1-5, with TRBD1 matching over 7 bases. This CDR3 has 14 residues. CDR1 MNHNS and CDR2 SASEGT come from the germline V gene. V shed 6 bases, J shed 6 bases, and the junction held 8 bases outside the gene matches.

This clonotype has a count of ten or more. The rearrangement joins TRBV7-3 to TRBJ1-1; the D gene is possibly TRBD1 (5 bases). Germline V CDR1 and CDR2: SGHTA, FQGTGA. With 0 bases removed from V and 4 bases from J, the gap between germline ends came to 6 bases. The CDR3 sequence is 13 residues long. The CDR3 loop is CASSLTGGTEAFF. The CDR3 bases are TGTGCCAGCAGCTTAACCGGGGGCACTGAAGCTTTCTTT.

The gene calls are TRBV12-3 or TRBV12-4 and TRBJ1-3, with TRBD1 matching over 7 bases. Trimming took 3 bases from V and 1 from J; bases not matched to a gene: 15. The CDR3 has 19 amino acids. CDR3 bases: TGTGCCAGCAGTTTTACCCGGACAGGCCTGTTTACATCTGGAAACACCATATATTTT. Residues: CASSFTRTGLFTSGNTIYF.

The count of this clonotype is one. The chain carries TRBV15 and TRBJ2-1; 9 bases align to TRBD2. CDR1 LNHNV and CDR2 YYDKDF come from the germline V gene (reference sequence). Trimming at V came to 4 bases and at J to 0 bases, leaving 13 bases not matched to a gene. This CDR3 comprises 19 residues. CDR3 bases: TGTGCCACCAGCACCTCAGCAAGCGGGAGGCCCAGCTCCTACAATGAGCAGTTCTTC. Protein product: CATSTSASGRPSSYNEQFF.

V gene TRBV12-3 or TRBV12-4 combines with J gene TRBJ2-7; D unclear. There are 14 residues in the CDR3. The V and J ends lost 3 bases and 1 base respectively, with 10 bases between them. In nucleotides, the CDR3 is TGTGCCAGCAGTTTTGATTACGGGTCCTACGAGCAGTACTTC. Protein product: CASSFDYGSYEQYF.

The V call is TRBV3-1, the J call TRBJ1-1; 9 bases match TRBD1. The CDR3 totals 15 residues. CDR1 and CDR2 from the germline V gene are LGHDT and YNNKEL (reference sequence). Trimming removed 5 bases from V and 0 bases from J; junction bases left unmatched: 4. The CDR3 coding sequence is TGTGCCAGCAGCTTGGGGACAGGGTTGAACACTGAAGCTTTCTTT. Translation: CASSLGTGLNTEAFF.

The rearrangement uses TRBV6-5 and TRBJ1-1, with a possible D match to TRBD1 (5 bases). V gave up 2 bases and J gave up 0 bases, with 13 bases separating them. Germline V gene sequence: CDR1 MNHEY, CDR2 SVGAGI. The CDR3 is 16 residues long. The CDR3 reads CASSYAPGPMNTEAFF. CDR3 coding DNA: TGTGCCAGCAGTTACGCCCCGGGACCCATGAACACTGAAGCTTTCTTT.

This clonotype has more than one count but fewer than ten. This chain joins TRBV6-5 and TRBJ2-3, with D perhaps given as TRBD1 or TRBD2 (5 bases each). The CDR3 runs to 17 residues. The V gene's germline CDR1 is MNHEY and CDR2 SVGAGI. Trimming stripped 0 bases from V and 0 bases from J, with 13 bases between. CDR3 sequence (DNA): TGTGCCAGCAGTTACTCGAAAGGGGACCTTAGCACAGATACGCAGTATTTT. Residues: CASSYSKGDLSTDTQYF.

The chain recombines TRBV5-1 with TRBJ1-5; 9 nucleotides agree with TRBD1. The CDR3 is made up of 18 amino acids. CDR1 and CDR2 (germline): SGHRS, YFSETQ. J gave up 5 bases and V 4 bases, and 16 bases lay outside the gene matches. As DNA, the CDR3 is TGCGCCAGCAGCATAGGACAGGGGACCCCTAAGACGGATCAGCCCCAGCATTTT. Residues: CASSIGQGTPKTDQPQHF.

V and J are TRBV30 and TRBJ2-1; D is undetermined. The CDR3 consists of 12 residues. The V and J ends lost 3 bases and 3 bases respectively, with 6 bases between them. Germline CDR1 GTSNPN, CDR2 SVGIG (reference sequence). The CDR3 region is CAWSLIYNEQFF. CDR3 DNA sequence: TGTGCCTGGAGCCTTATCTACAATGAGCAGTTCTTC.